The rows below give T cell receptor beta chains drawn from one sample of a study of T cells in Graves' hyperthyroidism and ophthalmopathy. TCRdb redid the calling of the multiplex PCR reads with MiXCR, one entry per CDR3 protein. The data hold around 300,000 distinct CDR3 sequences, with approximately 15% observed a single time. The sequenced sample consisted of blood. These receptor sequences come from a woman aged 25 to 39 with Graves' hyperthyroidism. CDR3s include the opening cysteine and the closing phenylalanine or tryptophan. The order of the fields is D gene, V gene, clone size, J gene, CDR3 protein, CDR3 DNA. The D gene is left open where the match is weak. The size field is filled for only some rows; it gives once, few, many or a size class.

d_call: .; v_call: TRBV15; clone_size: few; j_call: TRBJ2-1; cdr3_aa: CATSSGPEDNEQFF; cdr3_nt: TGTGCCACCAGCAGCGGGCCCGAGGACAATGAGCAGTTCTTC
d_call: .; v_call: TRBV7-3; clone_size: .; j_call: TRBJ2-1; cdr3_aa: CASSPLGGGEQFF; cdr3_nt: TGTGCCAGCAGCCCACTTGGTGGCGGGGAGCAGTTCTTC
d_call: .; v_call: TRBV9; clone_size: .; j_call: TRBJ2-4; cdr3_aa: CASSVGNGIAKNIQYF; cdr3_nt: TGTGCCAGCAGCGTTGGGAACGGAATAGCCAAAAACATTCAGTACTTC
d_call: .; v_call: TRBV15; clone_size: many; j_call: TRBJ1-5; cdr3_aa: CATSRVGLQPQHF; cdr3_nt: TGTGCCACCAGCAGAGTTGGTCTGCAGCCCCAGCATTTT
d_call: .; v_call: TRBV28; clone_size: many; j_call: TRBJ1-1; cdr3_aa: CASTKPGVGNTEAFF; cdr3_nt: TGTGCCAGCACAAAACCTGGGGTTGGGAACACTGAAGCTTTCTTT
d_call: .; v_call: TRBV3-1; clone_size: .; j_call: TRBJ2-7; cdr3_aa: CASAWAHSTYEQYF; cdr3_nt: TGTGCCAGCGCGTGGGCGCACTCCACCTACGAGCAGTACTTC
d_call: TRBD1; v_call: TRBV20-1; clone_size: few; j_call: TRBJ2-4; cdr3_aa: CSANRQGNRAKNIQYF; cdr3_nt: TGCAGTGCTAACCGACAGGGGAACAGGGCCAAAAACATTCAGTACTTC
d_call: TRBD2; v_call: TRBV20-1; clone_size: few; j_call: TRBJ2-1; cdr3_aa: CSGHASGKFHEQFF; cdr3_nt: TGCAGTGGGCACGCTAGCGGGAAATTCCATGAGCAGTTCTTC
d_call: TRBD2; v_call: TRBV20-1; clone_size: many; j_call: TRBJ2-5; cdr3_aa: CSANRPGLADKETQYF; cdr3_nt: TGCAGTGCTAATAGGCCGGGACTAGCGGATAAAGAGACCCAGTACTTC
d_call: .; v_call: TRBV7-9; clone_size: many; j_call: TRBJ1-5; cdr3_aa: CASSAGGTNQPQHF; cdr3_nt: TGTGCCAGCAGCGCGGGAGGCACCAATCAGCCCCAGCATTTT
d_call: TRBD1; v_call: TRBV7-2; clone_size: .; j_call: TRBJ2-7; cdr3_aa: CASSHTGTGGFIDEQYF; cdr3_nt: TGTGCCAGCAGCCATACTGGGACAGGGGGCTTTATCGACGAGCAGTACTTC
d_call: TRBD1; v_call: TRBV19; clone_size: .; j_call: TRBJ2-7; cdr3_aa: CASSIRDSGYEQYF; cdr3_nt: TGTGCCAGTAGTATCCGGGACAGTGGGTACGAGCAGTACTTC
d_call: .; v_call: TRBV14; clone_size: .; j_call: TRBJ2-3; cdr3_aa: CASSQRGPGGTDTQYF; cdr3_nt: TGTGCCAGCAGCCAAAGGGGCCCTGGGGGGACAGATACGCAGTATTTT
d_call: .; v_call: TRBV6-1; clone_size: many; j_call: TRBJ2-7; cdr3_aa: CASSLDGTETYEQYF; cdr3_nt: TGTGCCAGCAGCCTCGATGGGACTGAAACATACGAGCAGTACTTC
d_call: .; v_call: TRBV9; clone_size: many; j_call: TRBJ2-7; cdr3_aa: CASSEDLVSYEQYF; cdr3_nt: TGTGCCAGCAGCGAGGACCTAGTATCCTACGAGCAGTACTTC
d_call: TRBD2; v_call: TRBV18; clone_size: .; j_call: TRBJ2-5; cdr3_aa: CASSPRLAGGETQYF; cdr3_nt: TGTGCCAGCTCACCACGACTAGCGGGAGGGGAGACCCAGTACTTC
d_call: TRBD2; v_call: TRBV9; clone_size: few; j_call: TRBJ2-2; cdr3_aa: CASSVVPSGSYAGELFF; cdr3_nt: TGTGCCAGCAGCGTAGTTCCTAGCGGGAGTTACGCCGGGGAGCTGTTTTTT
d_call: TRBD2; v_call: TRBV20-1; clone_size: many; j_call: TRBJ2-5; cdr3_aa: CSANPEGLAGETQYF; cdr3_nt: TGCAGTGCTAACCCAGAGGGACTAGCGGGGGAGACCCAGTACTTC
d_call: TRBD1; v_call: TRBV28; clone_size: many; j_call: TRBJ1-5; cdr3_aa: CASSPLGQVNNQPQHF; cdr3_nt: TGTGCCAGCAGCCCCTTGGGACAGGTTAACAATCAGCCCCAGCATTTT
d_call: .; v_call: TRBV13; clone_size: many; j_call: TRBJ2-7; cdr3_aa: CASSLVGLYEQYF; cdr3_nt: TGTGCCAGCAGCTTGGTCGGTTTGTACGAGCAGTACTTC
d_call: TRBD1; v_call: TRBV28; clone_size: many; j_call: TRBJ2-7; cdr3_aa: CASTMTGTLVGEQYF; cdr3_nt: TGTGCCAGCACCATGACAGGGACCTTGGTCGGCGAGCAGTACTTC
d_call: .; v_call: TRBV28; clone_size: many; j_call: TRBJ2-7; cdr3_aa: CASSQARGRGYEQYF; cdr3_nt: TGTGCCAGCAGCCAGGCGCGTGGGAGAGGGTACGAGCAGTACTTC